This T cell receptor beta chain was sequenced during a study of T-cell memory formation after mild COVID-19. TCRdb reanalysed the 5' RACE reads using MiXCR and keeps one entry per CDR3 protein. Of approximately 250,000 distinct CDR3 sequences listed, over 15% were seen once; the top ten hold 22%. Specimen: PBMCs or a T cell subset sorted from them (not recorded which). The TCR comes from a man aged 18 to 30 who had mild COVID-19 (a few samples of this study predate the infection). Cell type and time point are not known.

In DNA form, the CDR3 reads TGTGCCAGCAGCCACCGAGACAGGGGAGGAAGGCAGCCCCAGCATTTT. Translation: CASSHRDRGGRQPQHF. This chain joins TRBV4-2 and TRBJ1-5, with 8 nucleotides matching TRBD1. V shed 3 bases, J shed 7 bases, and the junction held 11 bases outside the gene matches. CDR3 length equals 16 residues. The germline V gene has CDR1 LGHNA and CDR2 YNFKEQ.